The 13 T cell receptor beta chains given below trace back to one sample, sequenced in a study of cytomegalovirus exposure and HLA in healthy donors. The PCR employed 60 Vbeta primers together with 13 Jbeta primers. This table comes from immunoSEQ multiplex PCR, and its TCRdb copy is limited to in-frame clones, with some not included. Among 250,000 to 350,000 clones listed, about nine tenths were seen once. Source material: PBMCs. Every receptor here comes from a man aged 40-50 years in good health and CMV-seropositive.

V is TRBV7-9 and J is TRBJ2-1; 12 bases align to TRBD2. CDR3 size: 18 residues. V shed 7 bases and J 8 bases; nucleotides not matched to a gene: 18. Germline CDR1 SEHNR, CDR2 FQNEAQ (reference sequence). The CDR3 reads CASTPPARLAGEGDEQFF. The CDR3 nucleotides read TGTGCCAGCACCCCACCCGCCCGACTAGCGGGGGAAGGCGATGAGCAGTTCTTC.

The DNA of the CDR3 is TGTGCCAGCAGTTTACCCCCCCGGACAGCTAACTATGGCTACACCTTC. Amino acid sequence: CASSLPPRTANYGYTF. This chain connects TRBV28 to TRBJ1-2; D is perhaps TRBD1 (6 bases). Trimming cost V 2 bases and J 0 bases, with 13 bases left between them. This CDR3 contains 16 residues. The germline gives CDR1 MDHEN, CDR2 SYDVKM.

The chain combines TRBV6-1 with TRBJ2-3; no definite D call. This CDR3 comprises 15 residues. Germline assignment: CDR1 MNHNS and CDR2 SASEGT. Trimming cost V 0 bases and J 2 bases, with 9 bases left between them. In nucleotides, the CDR3 is TGTGCCAGCAGTGAAGCTGCCGCGGACACAGATACGCAGTATTTT. Protein product: CASSEAAADTDTQYF.

This CDR3 is CSAQGTYGYTF. CDR3 nucleotide sequence: TGCAGTGCCCAGGGTACCTATGGCTACACCTTC. The chain couples TRBV20-1 to TRBJ1-2; D is possibly TRBD1 (5 bases). CDR3 size: 11 residues. Germline assignment: CDR1 DFQATT and CDR2 SNEGSKA (reference sequence). V lost 6 bases and J lost 4, with 9 bases in between.

The rearrangement links TRBV4-1 to TRBJ1-6; 7 positions match TRBD1. J lost 3 bases, V lost 0 bases, and 8 bases had no gene match. CDR1 MGHRA and CDR2 YSYEKL come from the germline V gene. This CDR3 has 18 amino acids. DNA for the CDR3: TGCGCCAGCAGCCAAGATCGTCCTCGACAGGGCTATAATTCACCCCTCCACTTT. It yields the protein CASSQDRPRQGYNSPLHF.

The chain recombines TRBV5-4 with TRBJ2-7, with 7 bases matching TRBD1. The germline CDR1 and CDR2 sequences are SGHNT and YYREEE (reference sequence). After removal of 1 base from V and 0 bases from J, the junction contained 4 bases not matched to a gene. The CDR3 contains 15 residues. DNA of the CDR3: TGTGCCAGCAGCTTGAACAGGGGCTTCTCCTACGAGCAGTACTTC. It is translated as CASSLNRGFSYEQYF.

The V and J genes are TRBV7-2 and TRBJ2-2; tentative D call: TRBD2 (6 bases). CDR3 length: 15 amino acids. V was shortened by 1 base and J by 5 bases, with 11 bases between the two germline ends. CDR1 SGHTA and CDR2 FQGNSA come from the germline V gene. In nucleotides, the CDR3 is TGTGCCAGCAGCTTAGGGGGGGTTCGGACCGGGGAGCTGTTTTTT. Translated: CASSLGGVRTGELFF.

This chain links TRBV14 with TRBJ2-1, with 7 nucleotides matching TRBD1. With V trimmed by 7 bases and J by 3 bases, 9 bases remained unmatched. CDR3 length equals 15 residues. The germline V gene encodes CDR1 SGHDN and CDR2 FVKESK. The CDR3 here is CASTRQGMGYNEQFF. CDR3 DNA: TGTGCCAGCACTCGACAGGGAATGGGCTACAATGAGCAGTTCTTC.

The rearrangement uses TRBV5-1 and TRBJ2-3; 10 nucleotides match TRBD2. The CDR3 is 16 residues long. The V and J ends lost 1 base and 0 bases, in that order; junction bases with no gene match: 2. In germline, CDR1 is SGHRS, CDR2 YFSETQ. CDR3 DNA sequence: TGCGCCAGCAGCTTGACTAGCGGGGTTAGCACAGATACGCAGTATTTT. Its protein product is CASSLTSGVSTDTQYF.

The chain links TRBV28 to TRBJ1-1, with TRBD1 as a possible D gene (6 bases). The CDR3 length is 14 residues. Germline V lookup: CDR1 MDHEN, CDR2 SYDVKM. Between the trimmed V and J ends, which lost 2 bases and 5 bases, there was a span of 12 bases. CDR3 amino acids: CASSLGGGGTEAFF. The CDR3 region has the DNA TGTGCCAGCAGTTTAGGGGGAGGGGGGACTGAAGCTTTCTTT.

CDR3 sequence: CASKLASGRNEQYF. The CDR3 DNA reads TGCGCCAGCAAGCTGGCTAGCGGGAGAAACGAGCAGTACTTC. The chain links TRBV5-1 to TRBJ2-7; TRBD2 matches 10 bases. CDR1 is SGHRS, CDR2 YFSETQ, per germline. The CDR3 runs to 14 residues. Unmatched junction bases numbered 8, after V lost 6 bases and J lost 5 bases.

The V gene is TRBV7-8, the J gene TRBJ2-1, with 7 nucleotides matching TRBD2. V lost 0 bases, J lost 16 bases, and 18 bases stayed unmatched. This CDR3 is built from 16 residues. The germline V gene encodes CDR1 SGHVS and CDR2 FQNEAQ. As DNA, the CDR3 is TGTGCCAGCAGCTTAGCGGGCGGGAGCTTTACCGGGCCGCAATTCTTC. Residues: CASSLAGGSFTGPQFF.

This clone was seen a single time. This chain connects TRBV28 to TRBJ1-1; the D gene is possibly TRBD1 (6 bases). The CDR3 spans 16 residues. Germline V gene data show CDR1 as MDHEN and CDR2 as SYDVKM. V dropped 6 bases and J dropped 3 bases, with 20 bases sitting between them. The CDR3 DNA follows: TGTGCCAGCAGGCCCCTTGGGGGGGGCGGTGACACTGAAGCTTTCTTT. It is translated as CASRPLGGGGDTEAFF.